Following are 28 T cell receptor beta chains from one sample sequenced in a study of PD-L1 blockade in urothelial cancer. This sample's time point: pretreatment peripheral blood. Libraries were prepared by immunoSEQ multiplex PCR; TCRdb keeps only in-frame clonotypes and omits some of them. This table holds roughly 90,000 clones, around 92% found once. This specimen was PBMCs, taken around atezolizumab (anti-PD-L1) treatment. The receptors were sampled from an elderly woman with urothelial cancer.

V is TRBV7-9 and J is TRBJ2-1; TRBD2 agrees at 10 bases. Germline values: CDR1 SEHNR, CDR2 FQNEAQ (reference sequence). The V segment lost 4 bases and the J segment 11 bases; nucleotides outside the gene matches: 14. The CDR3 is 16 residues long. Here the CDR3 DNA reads TGTGCCAGCAGCTATCTCCCTAGCGGGGGACGGCCCAAGCAGTTCTTC. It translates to CASSYLPSGGRPKQFF.

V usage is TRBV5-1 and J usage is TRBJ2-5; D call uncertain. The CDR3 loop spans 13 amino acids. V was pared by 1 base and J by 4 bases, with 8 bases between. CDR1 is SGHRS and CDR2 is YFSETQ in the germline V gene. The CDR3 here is CASSLSVAETQYF. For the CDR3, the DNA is TGCGCCAGCAGCTTGTCAGTCGCAGAGACCCAGTACTTC.

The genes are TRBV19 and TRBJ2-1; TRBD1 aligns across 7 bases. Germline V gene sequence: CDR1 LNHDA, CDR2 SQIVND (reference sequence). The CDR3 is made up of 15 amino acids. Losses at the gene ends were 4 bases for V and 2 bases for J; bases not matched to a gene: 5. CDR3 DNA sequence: TGTGCCAGTAGTAAGACAGGGCAACCCTACAATGAGCAGTTCTTC. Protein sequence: CASSKTGQPYNEQFF.

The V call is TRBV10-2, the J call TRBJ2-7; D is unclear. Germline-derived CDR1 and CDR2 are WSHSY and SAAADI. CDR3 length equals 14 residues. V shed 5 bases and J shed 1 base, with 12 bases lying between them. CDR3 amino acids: CASSQNRVSYEQYF. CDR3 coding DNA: TGCGCCAGCAGTCAAAACAGAGTTTCCTACGAGCAGTACTTC.

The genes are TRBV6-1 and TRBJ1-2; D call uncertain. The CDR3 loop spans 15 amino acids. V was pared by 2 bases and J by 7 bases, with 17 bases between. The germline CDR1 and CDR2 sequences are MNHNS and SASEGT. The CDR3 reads CASSEFGARSSGYTF. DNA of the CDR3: TGTGCCAGCAGTGAATTTGGAGCACGGAGCAGTGGCTACACCTTC.

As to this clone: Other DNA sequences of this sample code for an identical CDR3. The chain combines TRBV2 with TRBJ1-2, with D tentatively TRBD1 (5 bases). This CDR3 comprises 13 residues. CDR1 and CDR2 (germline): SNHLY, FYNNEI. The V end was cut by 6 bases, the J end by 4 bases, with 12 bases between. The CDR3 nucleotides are TGTGCCAGCAGGGTCGGGGGAACCTATGGCTACACCTTC. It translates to CASRVGGTYGYTF.

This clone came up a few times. The CDR3 DNA is TGTGCCTGGAGTAATCCGGCAGGCCGAGCTTTCTTT. It codes for CAWSNPAGRAFF. The chain combines TRBV30 with TRBJ1-1; D is ambiguous. CDR3 length: 12 amino acids. From germline, CDR1 is GTSNPN and CDR2 SVGIG (reference sequence). The V and J ends lost 2 bases and 10 bases respectively, with 14 bases between them.

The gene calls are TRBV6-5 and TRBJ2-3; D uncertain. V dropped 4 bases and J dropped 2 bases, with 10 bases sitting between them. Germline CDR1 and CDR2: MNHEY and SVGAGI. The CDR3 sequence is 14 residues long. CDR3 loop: CASSFISDTDTQYF. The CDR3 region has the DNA TGTGCCAGCAGTTTTATAAGCGACACAGATACGCAGTATTTT.

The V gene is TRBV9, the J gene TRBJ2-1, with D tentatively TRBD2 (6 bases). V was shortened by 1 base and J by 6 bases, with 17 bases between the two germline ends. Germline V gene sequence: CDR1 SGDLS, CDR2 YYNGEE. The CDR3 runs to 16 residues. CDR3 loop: CASSVRGGPGSNEQFF. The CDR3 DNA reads TGTGCCAGCAGCGTAAGGGGCGGTCCCGGGAGCAATGAGCAGTTCTTC.

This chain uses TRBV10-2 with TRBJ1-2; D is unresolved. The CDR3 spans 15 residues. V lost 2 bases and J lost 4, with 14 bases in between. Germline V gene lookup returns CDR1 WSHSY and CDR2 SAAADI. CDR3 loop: CASSEALRAPYGYTF. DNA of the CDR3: TGCGCCAGCAGTGAGGCATTGAGGGCACCCTATGGCTACACCTTC.

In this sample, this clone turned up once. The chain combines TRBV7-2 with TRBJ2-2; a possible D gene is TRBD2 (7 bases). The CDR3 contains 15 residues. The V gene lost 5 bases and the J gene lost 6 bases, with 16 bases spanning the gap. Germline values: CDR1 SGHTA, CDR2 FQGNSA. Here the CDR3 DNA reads TGTGCCAGCAGCACCTGGGGGGGGCGGGCCGGGGAGCTGTTTTTT. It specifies CASSTWGGRAGELFF.

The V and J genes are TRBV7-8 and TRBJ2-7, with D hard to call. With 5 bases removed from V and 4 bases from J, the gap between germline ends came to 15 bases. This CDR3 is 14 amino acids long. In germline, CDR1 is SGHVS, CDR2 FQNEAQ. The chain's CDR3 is CASSPQIGQYEQYF. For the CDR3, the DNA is TGTGCCAGCAGCCCGCAGATTGGTCAGTACGAGCAGTACTTC.

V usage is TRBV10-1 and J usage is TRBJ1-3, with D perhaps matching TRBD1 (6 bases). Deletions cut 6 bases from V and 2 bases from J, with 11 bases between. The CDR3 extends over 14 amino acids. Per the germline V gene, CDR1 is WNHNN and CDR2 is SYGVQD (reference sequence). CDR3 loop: CASSPGVPGNTIYF. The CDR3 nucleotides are TGCGCCAGCAGCCCAGGGGTCCCTGGAAACACCATATATTTT.

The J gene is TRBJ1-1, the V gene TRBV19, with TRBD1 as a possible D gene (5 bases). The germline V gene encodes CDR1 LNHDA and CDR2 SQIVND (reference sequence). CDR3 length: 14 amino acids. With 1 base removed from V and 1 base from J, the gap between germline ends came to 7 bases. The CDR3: CASSIGQGNTEAFF. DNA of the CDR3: TGTGCCAGTAGTATAGGGCAGGGGAACACTGAAGCTTTCTTT.

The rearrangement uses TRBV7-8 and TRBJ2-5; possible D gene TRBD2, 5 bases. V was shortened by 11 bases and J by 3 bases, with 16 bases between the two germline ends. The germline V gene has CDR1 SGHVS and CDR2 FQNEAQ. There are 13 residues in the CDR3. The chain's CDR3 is CACERGSKETQYF. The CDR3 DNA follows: TGTGCCTGCGAAAGAGGGAGTAAAGAGACCCAGTACTTC.

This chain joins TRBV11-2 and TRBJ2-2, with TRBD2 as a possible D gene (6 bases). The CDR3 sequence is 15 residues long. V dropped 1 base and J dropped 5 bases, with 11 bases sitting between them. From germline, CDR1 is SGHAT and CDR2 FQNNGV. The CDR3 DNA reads TGTGCCAGCAGCTTAGGCTTTCGGGGGACCGGGGAGCTGTTTTTT. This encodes CASSLGFRGTGELFF.

The CDR3 DNA sequence: TGCGCCAGCAGCTCCGGACAGGGATCCTACGAGCAGTACTTC. Protein sequence: CASSSGQGSYEQYF. The chain joins TRBV5-1 to TRBJ2-7; 8 bases line up with TRBD1. Germline V gene lookup returns CDR1 SGHRS and CDR2 YFSETQ. J was trimmed by 1 base and V by 3 bases; bases with no gene match: 3. This CDR3 has 14 residues.

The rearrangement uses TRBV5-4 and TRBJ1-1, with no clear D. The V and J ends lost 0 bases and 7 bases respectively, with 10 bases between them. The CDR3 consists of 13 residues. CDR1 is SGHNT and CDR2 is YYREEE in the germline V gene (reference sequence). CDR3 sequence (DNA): TGTGCCAGCAGCTTGGAGGGAGGACTTGAAGCTTTCTTT. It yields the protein CASSLEGGLEAFF.

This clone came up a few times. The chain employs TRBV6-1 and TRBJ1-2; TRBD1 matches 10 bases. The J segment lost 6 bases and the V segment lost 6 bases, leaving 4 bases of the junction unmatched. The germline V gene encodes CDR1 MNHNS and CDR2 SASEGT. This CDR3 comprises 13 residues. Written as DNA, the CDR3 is TGTGCCAGCAGGACGACAGGGGGCGATGGCTACACCTTC. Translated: CASRTTGGDGYTF.

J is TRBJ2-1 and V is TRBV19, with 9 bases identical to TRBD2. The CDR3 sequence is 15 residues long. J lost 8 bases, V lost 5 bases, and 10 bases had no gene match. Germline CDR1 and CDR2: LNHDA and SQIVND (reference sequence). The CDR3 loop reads CASSGVAGALDEQFF. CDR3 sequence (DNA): TGTGCCAGTAGTGGGGTAGCGGGAGCTCTCGATGAGCAGTTCTTC.

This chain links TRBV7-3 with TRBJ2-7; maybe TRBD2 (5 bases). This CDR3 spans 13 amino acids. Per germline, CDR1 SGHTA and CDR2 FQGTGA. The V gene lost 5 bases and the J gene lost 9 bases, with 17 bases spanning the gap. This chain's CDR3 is CASSPRDEGLQYF. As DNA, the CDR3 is TGTGCCAGCAGCCCCCGGGATGAGGGCTTGCAGTACTTC.

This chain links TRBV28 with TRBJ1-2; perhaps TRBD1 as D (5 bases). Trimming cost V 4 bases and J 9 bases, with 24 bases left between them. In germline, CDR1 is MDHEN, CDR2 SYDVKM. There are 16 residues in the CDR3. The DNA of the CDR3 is TGTGCCAGCAGTTCAGGGTCCCCCGCCTTCTCCCTCCGCTACACCTTC. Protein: CASSSGSPAFSLRYTF.

CDR3 residues: CASRARQGIYEQYF. Here the CDR3 DNA reads TGCGCCAGCAGAGCCCGACAGGGGATCTACGAGCAGTACTTC. This chain connects TRBV5-1 to TRBJ2-7; 8 bases match TRBD1. V lost 5 bases, J lost 3 bases, and 7 bases stayed unmatched. Germline V gene lookup returns CDR1 SGHRS and CDR2 YFSETQ. The CDR3 has 14 residues.

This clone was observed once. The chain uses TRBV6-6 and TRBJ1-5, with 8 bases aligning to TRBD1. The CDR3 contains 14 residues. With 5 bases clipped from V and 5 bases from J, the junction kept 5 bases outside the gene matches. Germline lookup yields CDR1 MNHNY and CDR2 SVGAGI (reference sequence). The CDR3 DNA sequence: TGTGCCAGCAGTACAGGGGGTGTTGATCAGCCCCAGCATTTT. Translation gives CASSTGGVDQPQHF.

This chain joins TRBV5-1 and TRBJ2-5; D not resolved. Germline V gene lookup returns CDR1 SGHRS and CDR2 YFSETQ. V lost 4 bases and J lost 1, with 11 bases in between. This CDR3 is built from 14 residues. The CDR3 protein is CASSDGWAQETQYF. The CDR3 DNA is TGCGCCAGCAGCGACGGCTGGGCCCAAGAGACCCAGTACTTC.

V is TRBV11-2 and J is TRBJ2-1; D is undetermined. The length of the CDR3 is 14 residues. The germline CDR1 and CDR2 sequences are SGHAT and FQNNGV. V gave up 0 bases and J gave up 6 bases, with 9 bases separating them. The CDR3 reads CASSLDLPSNEQFF. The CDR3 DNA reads TGTGCCAGCAGCTTAGATCTTCCTTCCAATGAGCAGTTCTTC.

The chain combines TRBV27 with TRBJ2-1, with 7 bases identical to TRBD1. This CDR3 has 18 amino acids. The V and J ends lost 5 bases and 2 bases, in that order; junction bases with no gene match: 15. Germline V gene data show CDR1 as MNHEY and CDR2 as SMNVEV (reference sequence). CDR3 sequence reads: CASSPRRDSLPPYNEQFF. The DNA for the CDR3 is TGTGCCAGCAGTCCCCGCCGGGACAGCCTTCCACCCTACAATGAGCAGTTCTTC.

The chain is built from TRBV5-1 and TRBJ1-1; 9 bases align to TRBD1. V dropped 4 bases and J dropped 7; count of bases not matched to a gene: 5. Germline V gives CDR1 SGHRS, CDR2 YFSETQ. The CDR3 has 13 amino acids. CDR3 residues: CASSARTGVEAFF. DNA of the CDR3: TGCGCCAGCAGCGCCCGGACAGGGGTTGAAGCTTTCTTT.